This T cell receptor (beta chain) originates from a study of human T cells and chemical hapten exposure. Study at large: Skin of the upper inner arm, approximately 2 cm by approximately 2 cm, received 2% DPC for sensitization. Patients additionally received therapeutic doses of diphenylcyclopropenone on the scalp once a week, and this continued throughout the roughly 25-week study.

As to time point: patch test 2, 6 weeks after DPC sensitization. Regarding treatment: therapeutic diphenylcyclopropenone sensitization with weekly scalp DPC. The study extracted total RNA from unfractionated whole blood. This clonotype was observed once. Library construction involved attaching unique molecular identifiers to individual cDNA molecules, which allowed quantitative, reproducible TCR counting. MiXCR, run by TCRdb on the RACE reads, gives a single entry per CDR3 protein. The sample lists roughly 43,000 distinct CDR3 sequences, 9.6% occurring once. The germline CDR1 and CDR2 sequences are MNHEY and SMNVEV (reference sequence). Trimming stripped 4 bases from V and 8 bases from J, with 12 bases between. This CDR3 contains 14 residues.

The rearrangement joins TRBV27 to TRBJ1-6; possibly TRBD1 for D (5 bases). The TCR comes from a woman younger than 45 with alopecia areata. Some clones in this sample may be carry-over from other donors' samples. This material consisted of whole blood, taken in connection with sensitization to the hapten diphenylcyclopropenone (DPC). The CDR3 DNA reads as TGTGCCAGCAGTTCTGGGGGGGTGTATTCACCCCTCCACTTT. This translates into CASSSGGVYSPLHF.